These T cell receptor beta chains were read from a single sample in a study of CD8+ T cells in alopecia areata. Clones were read by immunoSEQ multiplex PCR, and TCRdb kept only the in-frame ones, dropping some. The top ten clones hold 2.8% of a sample with around 120,000 clones, 55% to 65% of them seen once. Sequencing was carried out using CD4+ T cells sorted from blood. The source of these receptors is a human donor in good health. Each CDR3 is given with its conserved first and last residue. A D gene is named only where the DNA matches it firmly. The size entry is marked missing in some rows and otherwise reads once, few, many or a size class.

len	v_gene	abundance	j_gene	d_gene	CDR3aa	CDR3nt
16	TRBV29-1	NA	TRBJ2-2	NA	CSVEDRRGRGTGELFF	TGCAGCGTTGAAGACCGGAGGGGCCGGGGGACCGGGGAGCTGTTTTTT
16	TRBV9	once	TRBJ1-3	NA	CASSVDPDRAGNTIYF	TGTGCCAGCAGCGTAGACCCAGACAGAGCTGGAAACACCATATATTTT
15	TRBV2	NA	TRBJ2-5	TRBD1	CASNNRGRTMETQYF	TGTGCCAGCAACAACAGGGGGCGGACTATGGAGACCCAGTACTTC
16	TRBV27	NA	TRBJ2-1	TRBD1	CASSPGQGRSYNEQFF	TGTGCCAGCAGTCCGGGACAGGGTAGGTCCTACAATGAGCAGTTCTTC
13	TRBV5-6	few	TRBJ1-1	NA	CASSLGGSTEAFF	TGTGCCAGCAGCTTGGGCGGGAGCACTGAAGCTTTCTTT
17	TRBV29-1	few	TRBJ1-1	NA	CSVGGASVTGPFSEAFF	TGCAGCGTTGGAGGGGCAAGCGTCACCGGACCCTTTAGCGAAGCTTTCTTT
13	TRBV29-1	few	TRBJ1-2	NA	CSAQPSGLYGYTF	TGCAGCGCCCAACCCTCAGGGCTCTATGGCTACACCTTC
17	TRBV5-4	once	TRBJ1-1	NA	CASSMMTAPTMNTEAFF	TGTGCCAGCAGCATGATGACAGCCCCGACGATGAACACTGAAGCTTTCTTT
16	TRBV4-1	once	TRBJ1-5	NA	CASSQDIQGRNQPQHF	TGCGCCAGCAGCCAAGATATCCAGGGTCGGAATCAGCCCCAGCATTTT
15	TRBV6-5	NA	TRBJ1-2	TRBD1	CASSYRQGVGYGYTF	TGTGCCAGCAGTTACAGACAGGGGGTCGGCTATGGCTACACCTTC
13	TRBV9	NA	TRBJ2-5	NA	CASSVAPEGTQYF	TGTGCCAGCAGCGTAGCCCCCGAAGGGACCCAGTACTTC
13	TRBV2	NA	TRBJ2-2	NA	CASRADNTGELFF	TGTGCCAGCAGAGCCGATAACACCGGGGAGCTGTTTTTT
16	TRBV4-1	NA	TRBJ1-5	NA	CASSQVIKTDNQPQHF	TGCGCCAGCAGCCAAGTTATCAAGACCGACAATCAGCCCCAGCATTTT
17	TRBV5-1	NA	TRBJ2-3	NA	CASSQGASGPSTDTQYF	TGCGCCAGCAGCCAGGGGGCTAGCGGTCCTAGCACAGATACGCAGTATTTT
13	TRBV7-7	NA	TRBJ2-5	NA	CASGWDVQETQYF	TGTGCCAGCGGCTGGGATGTGCAAGAGACCCAGTACTTC
14	TRBV7-9	few	TRBJ1-2	NA	CASSSRATNYGYTF	TGTGCCAGCAGCTCTCGTGCAACTAACTATGGCTACACCTTC
11	TRBV4-1	NA	TRBJ2-3	NA	CASSLLGTQYF	TGCGCCAGCAGCCTCCTGGGTACGCAGTATTTT
14	TRBV10-1	few	TRBJ2-7	NA	CASSESSQAYEQYF	TGCGCCAGCAGTGAGTCCAGTCAGGCTTACGAGCAGTACTTC
11	TRBV29-1	NA	TRBJ2-7	TRBD1	CSGGQGGEQYF	TGCAGCGGGGGACAGGGAGGCGAGCAGTACTTC
14	TRBV7-3	NA	TRBJ2-1	TRBD1	CASSLRGTDNEQFF	TGTGCCAGCAGCTTAAGGGGGACAGACAATGAGCAGTTCTTC
15	TRBV29-1	few	TRBJ2-3	TRBD1	CSGTGTGGFTDTQYF	TGCAGCGGGACCGGGACAGGGGGATTCACAGATACGCAGTATTTT
14	TRBV6-1	NA	TRBJ2-5	NA	CASSERREWETQYF	TGTGCCAGCAGTGAACGTAGGGAGTGGGAGACCCAGTACTTC
15	TRBV5-1	NA	TRBJ1-1	NA	CASSLAGGQNTEAFF	TGCGCCAGCAGCTTGGCCGGGGGGCAGAACACTGAAGCTTTCTTT
15	TRBV2	NA	TRBJ2-7	TRBD1	CASGSTGTGDYEQYF	TGTGCCAGCGGGTCAACCGGGACAGGGGACTACGAGCAGTACTTC
13	TRBV5-1	NA	TRBJ1-2	NA	CASSLGQNYGYTF	TGCGCCAGCAGCTTGGGACAGAACTATGGCTACACCTTC
16	TRBV25-1	NA	TRBJ1-1	TRBD1	CASSEVFGQGGSRAFF	TGTGCCAGCAGTGAGGTATTCGGACAGGGTGGAAGTCGAGCTTTCTTT
10	TRBV29-1	NA	TRBJ2-7	NA	CSSPGGEQYF	TGCAGCTCCCCCGGAGGCGAGCAGTACTTC
13	TRBV9	NA	TRBJ2-3	NA	CASSVGLADTQYF	TGTGCCAGCAGCGTAGGTTTGGCAGATACGCAGTATTTT
15	TRBV7-9	once	TRBJ1-5	NA	CASSLGGGGNQPQHF	TGTGCCAGCAGCTTAGGAGGGGGAGGCAATCAGCCCCAGCATTTT
12	TRBV9	NA	TRBJ1-2	TRBD1	CASSFTGGGYTF	TGTGCCAGCAGCTTCACAGGGGGAGGCTACACCTTC
14	TRBV6-6	once	TRBJ2-5	NA	CASSGRSGQETQYF	TGTGCCAGCTCAGGGCGGTCAGGACAAGAGACCCAGTACTTC
13	TRBV7-2	NA	TRBJ1-1	NA	CASRSQGYTEAFF	TGTGCCAGCAGGTCACAGGGTTACACTGAAGCTTTCTTT
15	TRBV25-1	NA	TRBJ1-5	NA	CASSEGIYSNQPQHF	TGTGCCAGCAGTGAAGGCATCTATAGCAATCAGCCCCAGCATTTT
15	TRBV9	NA	TRBJ1-4	NA	CASSPGPSVNEKLFF	TGTGCCAGCAGCCCCGGGCCCTCGGTTAATGAAAAACTGTTTTTT
15	TRBV4-1	NA	TRBJ2-7	NA	CASSQERVSSYEQYF	TGCGCCAGCAGCCAAGAACGCGTGAGCTCCTACGAGCAGTACTTC
13	TRBV4-1	NA	TRBJ1-2	NA	CATTRRAGGGYTF	TGCGCCACCACTCGGAGGGCCGGCGGGGGCTACACCTTC
12	TRBV2	NA	TRBJ1-6	NA	CARQGLNSPLHF	TGTGCCAGACAGGGTTTAAATTCACCCCTCCACTTT
11	TRBV29-1	once	TRBJ2-1	NA	CSVESSNEQFF	TGCAGCGTTGAGTCCAGTAATGAGCAGTTCTTC
13	TRBV29-1	NA	TRBJ2-2	TRBD2	CSVRLASAGELFF	TGCAGCGTTAGACTAGCGAGCGCCGGGGAGCTGTTTTTT
15	TRBV7-8	NA	TRBJ2-3	NA	CASSRVGIGTDTQYF	TGTGCCAGCAGCCGGGTGGGGATTGGTACAGATACGCAGTATTTT
15	TRBV5-1	NA	TRBJ2-7	NA	CASSSGSGGGYEQYF	TGCGCCAGCAGCTCTGGAAGCGGAGGAGGCTACGAGCAATACTTC
13	TRBV18	NA	TRBJ2-3	NA	CASSPRGTDTQYF	TGTGCCAGCTCACCAAGGGGCACAGATACGCAGTATTTT
11	TRBV29-1	NA	TRBJ1-4	NA	CSVGSNEKLFF	TGCAGCGTTGGTTCTAATGAAAAACTGTTTTTT
15	TRBV5-6	NA	TRBJ1-1	NA	CASSETGTLNTEAFF	TGTGCCAGCAGCGAAACCGGGACACTGAACACTGAAGCTTTCTTT
15	TRBV29-1	NA	TRBJ2-3	TRBD2	CSVGPSGGAADTQYF	TGCAGCGTTGGTCCTAGCGGGGGGGCTGCCGATACGCAGTATTTT
12	TRBV30	NA	TRBJ1-2	TRBD1	CAWGQGGLGYTF	TGTGCCTGGGGACAGGGAGGATTGGGCTACACCTTC
15	TRBV7-2	few	TRBJ1-2	NA	CASSLRRTDNYGYTF	TGTGCCAGCAGCCTCCGGAGGACAGATAACTATGGCTACACCTTC
14	TRBV29-1	NA	TRBJ1-2	TRBD1	CGQKPDRGKDGYTF	TGCGGACAGAAGCCGGACAGGGGAAAGGATGGCTACACCTTC
14	TRBV5-1	NA	TRBJ2-1	NA	CASSPRDSHNEQFF	TGCGCCAGCAGCCCCAGGGACTCTCACAATGAGCAGTTCTTC
16	TRBV4-1	NA	TRBJ1-5	TRBD1	CASSPLDRGGNQPQHF	TGCGCCAGCAGCCCGCTAGACAGGGGAGGCAATCAGCCCCAGCATTTT
13	TRBV29-1	NA	TRBJ1-1	NA	CSARSGRGTEAFF	TGCAGCGCTCGGTCCGGGAGGGGGACTGAAGCTTTCTTT
14	TRBV7-2	few	TRBJ1-3	NA	CASSLGGTGNTIYF	TGTGCCAGCAGCTTGGGAGGGACTGGAAACACCATATATTTT
14	TRBV19	few	TRBJ1-6	TRBD1	CASSDGTVNSPLHF	TGTGCCAGTAGCGACGGGACAGTTAATTCACCCCTCCACTTT
12	TRBV7-9	NA	TRBJ1-2	NA	CASSLGKYGYTF	TGTGCCAGCAGCTTAGGGAAGTATGGCTACACCTTC
16	TRBV7-2	NA	TRBJ2-3	NA	CASSLRGVRNTDTQYF	TGTGCCAGCAGCTTGCGGGGTGTTCGGAACACAGATACGCAGTATTTT
14	TRBV19	NA	TRBJ1-2	TRBD1	CASSTTGQAKGYTF	TGTGCCAGTAGTACAACGGGACAGGCGAAGGGCTACACCTTC
14	TRBV4-1	NA	TRBJ2-5	NA	CASSQGPGQETQYF	TGCGCCAGCAGCCAAGGTCCGGGACAAGAGACCCAGTACTTC
13	TRBV29-1	NA	TRBJ1-1	NA	CSVLSAGNTEAFF	TGCAGCGTTCTTTCGGCAGGAAACACTGAAGCTTTCTTT
15	TRBV6-6	few	TRBJ2-5	TRBD1	CASSPGQGHQETQYF	TGTGCCAGCAGCCCGGGACAGGGGCATCAAGAGACCCAGTACTTC
14	TRBV15	NA	TRBJ1-1	NA	CATSGDGGHTEAFF	TGTGCCACCAGCGGAGACGGTGGGCACACTGAAGCTTTCTTT